Shown below are 11 T cell receptor beta chains from a single sample sequenced in a study of cytomegalovirus exposure and HLA in healthy donors. Clones were read by immunoSEQ multiplex PCR, and TCRdb kept only the in-frame ones, dropping some. The sample consists of 100,000 to 150,000 clones, approximately 91% of them appearing once. The sample taken for sequencing was PBMCs. These receptors were taken from a woman younger than 30 in good health and CMV-seronegative.

Written as DNA, the CDR3 is TGTGCCAGCAGTGAAAGAGTCTGGGGGGGGATGAACACTGAAGCTTTCTTT. Protein: CASSERVWGGMNTEAFF. The rearrangement uses TRBV25-1 and TRBJ1-1, with D possibly TRBD1 on 5 matching bases. Deletions cut 2 bases from V and 0 bases from J, with 16 bases between. The germline V gene has CDR1 MGHDK and CDR2 SYGVNS. The CDR3 runs to 17 residues.

The rearrangement links TRBV10-3 to TRBJ2-3; 8 positions agree with TRBD2. The junction had 7 bases not matched to a gene; V was cut back by 6 bases and J by 5 bases. This CDR3 has 14 residues. Looked up from germline, CDR1 is ENHRY and CDR2 is SYGVKD. The CDR3 region has the DNA TGTGCCATCAGGCGGGAGGATCGTAGAGATACGCAGTATTTT. Protein sequence: CAIRREDRRDTQYF.

This clone was seen a handful of times. V and J are TRBV7-6 and TRBJ1-3, with 10 bases identical to TRBD1. V gave up 6 bases and J gave up 4 bases; unmatched junction bases: 0. The CDR3 is 13 residues long. Germline CDR1 reads SGHVS; CDR2 reads FNYEAQ. CDR3 DNA: TGTGCCAGCAGGGGACAGGGGGGAAACACCATATATTTT. Its protein product is CASRGQGGNTIYF.

The rearrangement joins TRBV11-3 to TRBJ2-7, with 8 bases aligning to TRBD2. The CDR3 extends over 17 amino acids. Per germline, CDR1 SGHNT and CDR2 YENEEA. V shed 0 bases and J 2 bases; nucleotides not matched to a gene: 9. CDR3 residues: CASSLDRGGLFAYEQYF. The CDR3 nucleotides read TGTGCCAGCAGCTTAGATCGCGGGGGGCTATTTGCCTACGAGCAGTACTTC.

The V and J genes are TRBV28 and TRBJ1-2; no firm D call. Per the germline V gene, CDR1 is MDHEN and CDR2 is SYDVKM. The CDR3 runs 14 residues. Trimming removed 2 bases at V and 4 bases at J, with 11 bases between. In nucleotides, the CDR3 is TGTGCCAGCAGTTTAAGAGGTTTTGCCTATGGCTACACCTTC. Amino acids: CASSLRGFAYGYTF.

The chain is built from TRBV28 and TRBJ2-1, with 7 bases fitting TRBD1. The CDR3 contains 15 residues. In germline, CDR1 is MDHEN, CDR2 SYDVKM. The V gene end was trimmed by 4 bases and the J gene end by 2 bases; junction bases not matched to a gene: 5. CDR3 sequence (DNA): TGTGCCAGCAGTTCCACCGGGACAGCCTACAATGAGCAGTTCTTC. This gives the protein CASSSTGTAYNEQFF.

The gene calls are TRBV2 and TRBJ1-5; D remains unclear. The CDR3 runs to 15 residues. V lost 5 bases to trimming and J lost 3 bases, with 14 bases between them. Germline V CDR1 and CDR2: SNHLY, FYNNEI. The CDR3 DNA reads TGTGCCAGCAGTCAATTCGGCGGGAACAATCAGCCCCAGCATTTT. Translated: CASSQFGGNNQPQHF.

The V gene is TRBV30, the J gene TRBJ2-7; TRBD2 aligns across 7 bases. CDR1 and CDR2 from the germline V gene are GTSNPN and SVGIG (reference sequence). The CDR3 is 13 residues long. V was pared by 5 bases and J by 0 bases, with 4 bases of the junction left unmatched. Written as DNA, the CDR3 is TGTGCCTGGGGGACTACGCGCTCCTACGAGCAGTACTTC. It yields the protein CAWGTTRSYEQYF. Full variable domain (missing parts from reference TRBV30 and TRBJ2-7): SQTIHQWPATLVQPVGSPLSLECTVEGTSNPNLYWYRQAAGRGLQLLFYSVGIGQISSEVPQNLSASRPQDRQFILSSKKLLLSDSGFYLCAWGTTRSYEQYFGPGTRLTVT.

This CDR3 is CASSLGGPINEQYF. The DNA for the CDR3 is TGTGCCAGCAGCTTAGGGGGGCCGATCAACGAGCAGTACTTC. The chain is built from TRBV7-6 and TRBJ2-7, with a possible D match to TRBD1 (6 bases). CDR1 and CDR2 from the germline V gene are SGHVS and FNYEAQ. The CDR3 covers 14 residues. V gave up 1 base and J gave up 5 bases, with 12 bases separating them.

The chain couples TRBV7-3 to TRBJ1-1; no clear D. The length of the CDR3 is 13 residues. The germline V and J ends were trimmed by 3 bases and 1 base, with 6 bases remaining between them. CDR1 and CDR2 from the germline V gene are SGHTA and FQGTGA. The CDR3 here is CASSFNRNTEAFF. The CDR3 DNA sequence: TGTGCCAGCAGCTTTAATAGGAACACTGAAGCTTTCTTT.

J is TRBJ2-2 and V is TRBV30; D possibly corresponds to TRBD1 (5 bases). Between the trimmed V and J ends, which lost 4 bases and 8 bases, there was a span of 14 bases. This CDR3 spans 13 amino acids. Germline CDR1 is GTSNPN and CDR2 is SVGIG (reference sequence). CDR3 sequence: CAWMSQGRGELFF. CDR3 nucleotide sequence: TGTGCCTGGATGTCCCAGGGAAGAGGGGAGCTGTTTTTT.